The 13 T cell receptor beta chains below were found in one sample sequenced in a study of T cell responses to AZD1222 COVID-19 vaccine (dated by TCRdb to the early 2020s). Explained via the paper, the time point label denotes: about 28 days (+/-7) after the second vaccine dose. Library creation used the immunoSEQ multiplex PCR assay. TCRdb mirrors the immuneACCESS table, restricted to in-frame sequences. Some clones are absent from its copies; in checked studies, under half trace to an unresolved V gene, and the reason for the others is unknown. Within this sample are over 100,000 clones, with about 85% of them counted one time only. The ten biggest clones cover just over 2.5% of the sample. Sequenced here: peripheral blood, sampled 28 days after the second AZD1222 dose. The receptors come from an adult who received the AZD1222 COVID-19 vaccine.

The V gene is TRBV6-5, the J gene TRBJ2-3, with TRBD2 matching 8 bases. The germline V gene encodes CDR1 MNHEY and CDR2 SVGAGI. The CDR3 spans 14 residues. J gave up 0 bases and V 7 bases, and 3 bases lay outside the gene matches. The CDR3 sequence: CASNTGGSTDTQYF. CDR3 nucleotides: TGTGCCAGCAATACGGGGGGGAGCACAGATACGCAGTATTTT.

The rearrangement joins TRBV6-1 to TRBJ1-5; TRBD1 matches at 8 bases. Losses at the gene ends were 2 bases for V and 6 bases for J; bases not matched to a gene: 6. This CDR3 is built from 15 residues. Germline values: CDR1 MNHNS, CDR2 SASEGT. The CDR3 protein is CASSENRGYSQPQHF. Written as DNA, the CDR3 is TGTGCCAGCAGTGAAAACAGGGGGTATAGTCAGCCCCAGCATTTT.

The count of this clone is one. V usage is TRBV10-2 and J usage is TRBJ2-6; TRBD1 or TRBD2 may be the D gene (5 bases each). This CDR3 has 16 residues. V was cut by 2 bases and J by 0 bases, with 8 bases left in between. Germline V lookup: CDR1 WSHSY, CDR2 SAAADI. CDR3 DNA sequence: TGCGCCAGCAGTGAGCCCGGGACCTCTGGGGCCAACGTCCTGACTTTC. The encoded protein is CASSEPGTSGANVLTF.

This clone has only one observation. The genes are TRBV18 and TRBJ2-3; unclear D gene. Trimming took 3 bases from V and 5 from J, leaving 18 bases between them. The length of the CDR3 is 16 residues. CDR1 is KGHSH, CDR2 LQKENI, per germline. This CDR3 is CASSPISAVLGDTQYF. In nucleotides, the CDR3 is TGTGCCAGCTCACCGATCTCAGCAGTTTTGGGAGATACGCAGTATTTT. The full variable domain, with the rest looked up from reference TRBV18 and TRBJ2-3, is NAGVMQNPRHLVRRRGQEARLRCSPMKGHSHVYWYRQLPEEGLKFMVYLQKENIIDESGMPKERFSAEFPKEGPSILRIQQVVRGDSAAYFCASSPISAVLGDTQYFGPGTRLTVL.

The CDR3 sequence: CASSFQTGLNSPLHF. Written as DNA, the CDR3 is TGTGCCAGCAGCTTCCAGACAGGGTTAAATTCACCCCTCCACTTT. The V call is TRBV6-4, the J call TRBJ1-6; TRBD1 matches at 7 bases. Trimming took 6 bases from V and 7 from J; bases not matched to a gene: 9. The germline CDR1 and CDR2 sequences are MRHNA and SNTAGT. The CDR3 has 15 amino acids.

The V gene is TRBV5-1, the J gene TRBJ1-2, with unresolved D. CDR3 length equals 15 residues. Germline CDR1 and CDR2: SGHRS and YFSETQ. V was trimmed by 2 bases and J by 7 bases, leaving 18 bases between them. CDR3 amino acids: CASSFGRGDSLGYTF. CDR3 sequence (DNA): TGCGCCAGCAGCTTTGGCCGAGGCGATTCTCTTGGCTACACCTTC.

This clone was observed a single time. CDR3 DNA: TGTGCCAGCAGTTTAATTACCCTCTCCCTCTATGGCTACACCTTC. Protein sequence: CASSLITLSLYGYTF. The rearrangement joins TRBV28 to TRBJ1-2; D unclear. Trimming took off 2 bases at V and 4 bases at J, with 14 bases between the two ends. CDR1 is MDHEN and CDR2 is SYDVKM in the germline V gene. CDR3 size: 15 residues.

The V call is TRBV5-1, the J call TRBJ2-3, with 10 bases aligning to TRBD1. The CDR3 is made up of 13 amino acids. V lost 4 bases and J lost 10; bases outside the gene matches: 6. The germline CDR1 and CDR2 sequences are SGHRS and YFSETQ. CDR3 DNA: TGCGCCAGCAGCATGACAGGGGGCTATGCGCAGTATTTT. It is translated as CASSMTGGYAQYF.

The chain employs TRBV27 and TRBJ1-1; D remains ambiguous. CDR1 and CDR2 from the germline V gene are MNHEY and SMNVEV (reference sequence). This CDR3 spans 14 amino acids. V was pared by 0 bases and J by 0 bases, with 5 bases between. CDR3 in amino acids: CASSLSGMNTEAFF. DNA for the CDR3: TGTGCCAGCAGTTTATCTGGGATGAACACTGAAGCTTTCTTT.

This chain connects TRBV12-3 or TRBV12-4 to TRBJ2-1; 9 bases are shared with TRBD2. This CDR3 is built from 11 residues. V trimming: 6 bases; J trimming: 9 bases; junction bases outside the gene matches: 0. DNA of the CDR3: TGTGCCAGCAGGCGGGAGGGTGAGCAGTTCTTC. This translates into CASRREGEQFF.

The V call is TRBV21-1, the J call TRBJ1-2; the D call of TRBD1 is as the table states it, not checked on the DNA. TRBV21-1 is noted as a pseudogene. CDR3 length equals 14 residues. CDR3 sequence (DNA): TGTGCCAGCAGCATCCAGGGATTTAACTATGGCTACACCTTC. This translates into CASSIQGFNYGYTF.

The chain combines TRBV7-3 with TRBJ1-1, with TRBD1 identical over 8 bases. The J segment lost 4 bases and the V segment lost 4 bases, leaving 5 bases of the junction unmatched. The CDR3 is made up of 14 amino acids. Germline V lookup: CDR1 SGHTA, CDR2 FQGTGA. The CDR3 coding sequence is TGTGCCAGCAGCTCGACAGGGGAGACCACTGAAGCTTTCTTT. Translating it yields CASSSTGETTEAFF.

This sequence joins TRBV12-3 or TRBV12-4 and TRBJ1-3; 8 bases align to TRBD1. There are 13 residues in the CDR3. V shed 7 bases and J 7 bases; nucleotides not matched to a gene: 6. This chain's CDR3 is CASTGGLGNTIYF. CDR3 sequence (DNA): TGTGCCAGCACAGGGGGCCTTGGGAACACCATATATTTT.